A single sample gave rise to the 32 T cell receptor beta chains below, sequenced in a study of cytomegalovirus exposure and HLA in healthy donors. 13 Jbeta primers and 60 Vbeta primers were used for the PCR. Clones were sequenced by immunoSEQ multiplex PCR, and TCRdb holds only the in-frame ones, with some missing. Its table lists some 200,000 clones. The sample taken for sequencing was PBMCs. The receptors originated from a man under 40 in good health and CMV-seronegative.

CDR3 bases: TGTGCCAGTTCCGCTGAGGCGCGGGTAGGGTATGAAAAACTGTTTTTT. It encodes CASSAEARVGYEKLFF. The genes are TRBV19 and TRBJ1-4; no clear D gene. Trimming pared 8 bases from V and 6 bases from J, leaving 22 bases between. The germline V gene encodes CDR1 LNHDA and CDR2 SQIVND (reference sequence). The CDR3 extends over 16 amino acids.

V gene TRBV7-8 combines with J gene TRBJ2-7; 12 bases are a match to TRBD2. Germline V gene lookup returns CDR1 SGHVS and CDR2 FQNEAQ. The CDR3 loop spans 19 amino acids. Trimming removed 1 base from V and 9 bases from J; junction bases left unmatched: 19. The CDR3 DNA reads TGTGCCAGCAGCTTAGAGTCTGGGTTAGGAGGACTAGCGGGAATCGGGCAGTACTTC. It translates to CASSLESGLGGLAGIGQYF.

The rearrangement joins TRBV29-1 to TRBJ2-3; 12 bases map to TRBD2. Germline assignment: CDR1 SQVTM and CDR2 ANQGSEA. The length of the CDR3 is 18 residues. V was pared by 6 bases and J by 1 base, with 14 bases of the junction left unmatched. The CDR3 DNA reads TGCAGCGTCGAGGGACTAGCGGGCATCTTAAAAGGCACAGATACGCAGTATTTT. Amino acids: CSVEGLAGILKGTDTQYF.

The chain recombines TRBV28 with TRBJ2-3; 9 bases agree with TRBD2. The CDR3 has 15 amino acids. The J segment lost 0 bases and the V segment lost 4 bases, leaving 2 bases of the junction unmatched. Germline V CDR1 and CDR2: MDHEN, SYDVKM. The CDR3 coding sequence is TGTGCCAGCAGTTCTAGCGGGGCCAGCACAGATACGCAGTATTTT. Translated: CASSSSGASTDTQYF.

This sequence joins TRBV19 and TRBJ1-2, with D hard to call. The germline CDR1 and CDR2 sequences are LNHDA and SQIVND (reference sequence). V was clipped by 7 bases and J by 4 bases, with 10 bases between them. CDR3 size: 12 residues. This CDR3 is CASTVDFYGYTF. CDR3 nucleotide sequence: TGTGCCAGTACGGTAGATTTCTATGGCTACACCTTC. Using reference TRBV19 and TRBJ1-2 for the parts outside the CDR3, the full variable domain is DGGITQSPKYLFRKEGQNVTLSCEQNLNHDAMYWYRQDPGQGLRLIYYSQIVNDFQKGDIAEGYSVSREKKESFPLTVTSAQKNPTAFYLCASTVDFYGYTFGSGTRLTVV.

This rearrangement joins TRBV1 to TRBJ1-2; the DNA was not used to check the table's D call, TRBD1. TRBV1 is assigned pseudogene status. The CDR3 sequence is 14 residues long. CDR3 in DNA: TGCACCAGCGCGGCGGACGACAGCGACTATGGCTACACCTTC. This gives the protein CTSAADDSDYGYTF.

The J gene is TRBJ2-7, the V gene TRBV30, with unresolved D. Germline assignment: CDR1 GTSNPN and CDR2 SVGIG (reference sequence). The V and J ends lost 1 base and 7 bases respectively, with 11 bases between them. This CDR3 spans 12 amino acids. The DNA for the CDR3 is TGTGCCTGGAGTGCTCAACATTGGGAGCAGTACTTC. Translation: CAWSAQHWEQYF.

The chain links TRBV7-8 to TRBJ1-4; D call uncertain. The CDR3 is made up of 14 amino acids. The V and J ends lost 5 bases and 2 bases respectively, with 9 bases between them. Germline CDR1 reads SGHVS; CDR2 reads FQNEAQ. The CDR3 DNA sequence: TGTGCCAGCAGCGATGAGAAGACTAATGAAAAACTGTTTTTT. Protein sequence: CASSDEKTNEKLFF.

Written as DNA, the CDR3 is TGTGCCAGCTTCGACAGGGCCTACAATGAGCAGTTCTTC. The encoded protein is CASFDRAYNEQFF. The chain uses TRBV6-5 and TRBJ2-1; 7 nucleotides agree with TRBD1. The CDR3 length is 13 residues. Germline V gene data show CDR1 as MNHEY and CDR2 as SVGAGI. Germline trimming cut 8 bases from V and 2 bases from J; bases unmatched to any gene: 3.

The rearrangement uses TRBV19 and TRBJ2-5; 13 positions agree with TRBD2. Germline CDR1 LNHDA, CDR2 SQIVND (reference sequence). There are 17 residues in the CDR3. V dropped 8 bases and J dropped 2; count of bases not matched to a gene: 11. In DNA form, the CDR3 reads TGTGCCAGTCAAAAAAGGAGGGGACTAGCGGGACAAGAGACCCAGTACTTC. It is translated as CASQKRRGLAGQETQYF.

This chain connects TRBV9 to TRBJ1-6; 7 bases align to TRBD1. Trimming removed 3 bases from V and 7 bases from J; junction bases left unmatched: 4. Germline V CDR1 and CDR2: SGDLS, YYNGEE. This CDR3 contains 14 residues. The CDR3 protein is CASSEGAGNSPLHF. The CDR3 DNA sequence: TGTGCCAGCAGCGAGGGGGCAGGGAATTCACCCCTCCACTTT. The full variable domain, with the rest looked up from reference TRBV9 and TRBJ1-6, is DSGVTQTPKHLITATGQRVTLRCSPRSGDLSVYWYQQSLDQGLQFLIQYYNGEERAKGNILERFSAQQFPDLHSELNLSSLELGDSALYFCASSEGAGNSPLHFGNGTRLTVT.

The chain carries TRBV27 and TRBJ2-7; possible D gene TRBD2, 6 bases. This CDR3 is 14 amino acids long. Trimming removed 4 bases from V and 0 bases from J, with 10 bases in between. Germline assignment: CDR1 MNHEY and CDR2 SMNVEV (reference sequence). The chain's CDR3 is CASSWTGDSYEQYF. The CDR3 DNA follows: TGTGCCAGCAGTTGGACGGGGGACTCCTACGAGCAGTACTTC.

V is TRBV6-1 and J is TRBJ2-5, with 8 bases fitting TRBD2. Germline V lookup: CDR1 MNHNS, CDR2 SASEGT. This CDR3 comprises 16 residues. V lost 1 base and J lost 5; bases outside the gene matches: 9. As DNA, the CDR3 is TGTGCCAGCAGTGAAGGGTTGGCGGGGGGTTGGGAGACCCAGTACTTC. This translates into CASSEGLAGGWETQYF.

The V call is TRBV7-9, the J call TRBJ2-1, with D perhaps TRBD2 (6 bases). Germline lookup yields CDR1 SEHNR and CDR2 FQNEAQ (reference sequence). CDR3 length: 18 residues. V shed 4 bases and J shed 2 bases, with 21 bases lying between them. The CDR3 DNA follows: TGTGCCAGCAGCTCCGGGACTCCCCTGCTAAGGACCTACAATGAGCAGTTCTTC. This translates into CASSSGTPLLRTYNEQFF.

The chain has TRBV18 and TRBJ1-1; TRBD1 agrees at 8 bases. The V gene's germline CDR1 is KGHSH and CDR2 LQKENI. The V and J ends lost 2 bases and 5 bases, in that order; junction bases with no gene match: 10. The CDR3 contains 16 residues. This chain's CDR3 is CASSPGAWTGRTEAFF. Written as DNA, the CDR3 is TGTGCCAGCTCACCAGGGGCGTGGACAGGGAGGACTGAAGCTTTCTTT.

About this clone: Other DNA sequences in the sample encode the same CDR3. The chain employs TRBV19 and TRBJ1-5; 10 nucleotides line up with TRBD1. The germline V gene encodes CDR1 LNHDA and CDR2 SQIVND (reference sequence). V gave up 4 bases and J gave up 5 bases; unmatched junction bases: 5. This CDR3 comprises 15 residues. The CDR3 loop is CASSTAGTGDQPQHF. The CDR3 nucleotides are TGTGCCAGTAGTACGGCAGGGACAGGGGATCAGCCCCAGCATTTT.

The chain is built from TRBV4-2 and TRBJ2-2, with D possibly TRBD2 on 6 matching bases. The CDR3 has 16 amino acids. CDR1 is LGHNA, CDR2 YNFKEQ, per germline. V shed 4 bases and J shed 4 bases, with 16 bases lying between them. CDR3 region: CASSPPTGGATGELFF. CDR3 coding DNA: TGTGCCAGCAGCCCCCCTACGGGCGGGGCCACCGGGGAGCTGTTTTTT.

The chain joins TRBV5-1 to TRBJ2-2; the match to TRBD2 covers 8 bases. This CDR3 is built from 16 residues. With 3 bases clipped from V and 5 bases from J, the junction kept 9 bases outside the gene matches. Germline CDR1 is SGHRS and CDR2 is YFSETQ. CDR3 nucleotides: TGCGCCAGCAGCTCCCGGAGCGGGAGCGCTACCGGGGAGCTGTTTTTT. Protein product: CASSSRSGSATGELFF. Full variable domain (outside the CDR3, taken from reference TRBV5-1 and TRBJ2-2): KAGVTQTPRYLIKTRGQQVTLSCSPISGHRSVSWYQQTPGQGLQFLFEYFSETQRNKGNFPGRFSGRQFSNSRSEMNVSTLELGDSALYLCASSSRSGSATGELFFGEGSRLTVL.

This sequence joins TRBV5-1 and TRBJ1-5; 9 positions match TRBD1. Germline CDR1 reads SGHRS; CDR2 reads YFSETQ. The CDR3 length is 15 residues. The V gene end was trimmed by 4 bases and the J gene end by 7 bases; junction bases not matched to a gene: 9. The CDR3 reads CASSPGTGLGQPQHF. CDR3 nucleotide sequence: TGCGCCAGCAGCCCGGGGACAGGGCTAGGACAGCCCCAGCATTTT. Full variable domain (remainder filled in from reference TRBV5-1 and TRBJ1-5): KAGVTQTPRYLIKTRGQQVTLSCSPISGHRSVSWYQQTPGQGLQFLFEYFSETQRNKGNFPGRFSGRQFSNSRSEMNVSTLELGDSALYLCASSPGTGLGQPQHFGDGTRLSIL.

This sequence joins TRBV6-5 and TRBJ1-2; D call uncertain. The CDR3 runs to 15 residues. In germline, CDR1 is MNHEY, CDR2 SVGAGI. V was pared by 0 bases and J by 6 bases, with 14 bases between. Here the CDR3 reads CASSYSGRFSNGYTF. The CDR3, as DNA: TGTGCCAGCAGTTACTCAGGGAGGTTTTCTAATGGCTACACCTTC.

J is TRBJ2-5 and V is TRBV7-3, with D possibly TRBD2 on 6 matching bases. Trimming took 6 bases from V and 5 from J, leaving 19 bases between them. Germline CDR1 is SGHTA and CDR2 is FQGTGA. The CDR3 sequence is 15 residues long. This chain's CDR3 is CASSRTGGGMETQYF. As DNA, the CDR3 is TGTGCCAGCAGTCGCACCGGGGGAGGTATGGAGACCCAGTACTTC.

V gene TRBV19 combines with J gene TRBJ1-1; 8 positions match TRBD1. After removal of 5 bases from V and 6 bases from J, the junction contained 8 bases not matched to a gene. CDR1 LNHDA and CDR2 SQIVND come from the germline V gene (reference sequence). The CDR3 extends over 14 amino acids. The CDR3 reads CASSPQGARSEAFF. The CDR3, as DNA: TGTGCCAGTAGTCCTCAGGGGGCAAGATCTGAAGCTTTCTTT.

CDR3 loop: CASSLFGRDSGTEAFF. The CDR3 nucleotides read TGCGCCAGCAGCCTCTTTGGACGGGACTCGGGGACTGAAGCTTTCTTT. The chain has TRBV4-1 and TRBJ1-1, with TRBD1 as a possible D gene (5 bases). The germline gives CDR1 MGHRA, CDR2 YSYEKL. The V gene lost 4 bases and the J gene lost 5 bases, with 20 bases spanning the gap. The CDR3 is 16 amino acids.

The genes are TRBV2 and TRBJ2-5; TRBD2 aligns across 10 bases. CDR1 and CDR2 (germline): SNHLY, FYNNEI. Unmatched junction bases numbered 5, after V lost 4 bases and J lost 3 bases. This CDR3 contains 15 residues. The CDR3 here is CASSGVAGGEETQYF. For the CDR3, the DNA is TGTGCCAGCAGTGGAGTAGCGGGGGGTGAAGAGACCCAGTACTTC.

This rearrangement joins TRBV5-1 to TRBJ1-2; a possible D gene is TRBD1 (6 bases). The CDR3 covers 16 residues. V lost 0 bases, J lost 2 bases, and 14 bases lay in between. CDR1 is SGHRS, CDR2 YFSETQ, per germline. The CDR3 sequence: CASSLAGGAGNYGYTF. As DNA, the CDR3 is TGCGCCAGCAGCTTGGCCGGGGGGGCTGGGAACTATGGCTACACCTTC. Variable domain in full (rest from reference TRBV5-1 and TRBJ1-2): KAGVTQTPRYLIKTRGQQVTLSCSPISGHRSVSWYQQTPGQGLQFLFEYFSETQRNKGNFPGRFSGRQFSNSRSEMNVSTLELGDSALYLCASSLAGGAGNYGYTFGSGTRLTVV.

The CDR3 DNA reads as TGTGCCAGCAGCTTAGTTTTCCTCTACGAGCAGTACTTC. This codes for CASSLVFLYEQYF. The rearrangement uses TRBV11-2 and TRBJ2-5; D call uncertain. The J call may be incorrect, as the DNA end agrees better with TRBJ2-7. Germline CDR1 SGHAT, CDR2 FQNNGV. This CDR3 has 13 residues.

CDR3 residues: CASPGEGGTEAFF. The DNA for the CDR3 is TGTGCCAGCCCCGGGGAGGGCGGCACTGAAGCTTTCTTT. The chain couples TRBV19 to TRBJ1-1; no reliable D call. Germline V gene data show CDR1 as LNHDA and CDR2 as SQIVND (reference sequence). With 9 bases removed from V and 4 bases from J, the gap between germline ends came to 15 bases. The CDR3 length is 13 residues.

The V gene is TRBV19, the J gene TRBJ2-7; D is unresolved. This CDR3 is built from 14 residues. From germline, CDR1 is LNHDA and CDR2 SQIVND (reference sequence). V was trimmed by 3 bases and J by 2 bases, leaving 11 bases between them. DNA of the CDR3: TGTGCCAGTAGTATTGAGCGCGGCCCCTACGAGCAGTACTTC. This gives the protein CASSIERGPYEQYF.

The chain combines TRBV7-8 with TRBJ2-1; D is perhaps TRBD1 (6 bases). The V and J ends lost 2 bases and 8 bases respectively, with 13 bases between them. CDR3 length equals 14 residues. The V gene's germline CDR1 is SGHVS and CDR2 FQNEAQ. CDR3: CASSLPTGMDEQFF. For the CDR3, the DNA is TGTGCCAGCAGCTTACCTACAGGGATGGATGAGCAGTTCTTC.

The chain links TRBV28 to TRBJ1-1, with D possibly TRBD1 on 5 matching bases. CDR1 and CDR2 from the germline V gene are MDHEN and SYDVKM. The CDR3 runs to 12 residues. V dropped 4 bases and J dropped 8 bases, with 11 bases sitting between them. The CDR3 protein is CASSSRTREAFF. CDR3 coding DNA: TGTGCCAGCAGTTCCAGGACAAGGGAAGCTTTCTTT.

The V call is TRBV10-1, the J call TRBJ2-7; TRBD1 might be the D (6 bases). CDR1 WNHNN and CDR2 SYGVQD come from the germline V gene (reference sequence). The CDR3 covers 13 residues. DNA of the CDR3: TGCGCGCGCGCAAGGGACAAATACTACGAGCAGTACTTC. Translating gives CARARDKYYEQYF.

This rearrangement joins TRBV9 to TRBJ1-1; D not certain. Trimming shortened V by 0 bases and J by 1 base, and 13 bases separated the two germline ends. Germline assignment: CDR1 SGDLS and CDR2 YYNGEE. The CDR3 spans 16 residues. This CDR3 reads CASSVAWGGGNTEAFF. The CDR3 DNA sequence: TGTGCCAGCAGCGTAGCCTGGGGTGGAGGGAACACTGAAGCTTTCTTT. Based on the CDR3 plus reference TRBV9 and TRBJ1-1, the full variable domain is DSGVTQTPKHLITATGQRVTLRCSPRSGDLSVYWYQQSLDQGLQFLIQYYNGEERAKGNILERFSAQQFPDLHSELNLSSLELGDSALYFCASSVAWGGGNTEAFFGQGTRLTVV.